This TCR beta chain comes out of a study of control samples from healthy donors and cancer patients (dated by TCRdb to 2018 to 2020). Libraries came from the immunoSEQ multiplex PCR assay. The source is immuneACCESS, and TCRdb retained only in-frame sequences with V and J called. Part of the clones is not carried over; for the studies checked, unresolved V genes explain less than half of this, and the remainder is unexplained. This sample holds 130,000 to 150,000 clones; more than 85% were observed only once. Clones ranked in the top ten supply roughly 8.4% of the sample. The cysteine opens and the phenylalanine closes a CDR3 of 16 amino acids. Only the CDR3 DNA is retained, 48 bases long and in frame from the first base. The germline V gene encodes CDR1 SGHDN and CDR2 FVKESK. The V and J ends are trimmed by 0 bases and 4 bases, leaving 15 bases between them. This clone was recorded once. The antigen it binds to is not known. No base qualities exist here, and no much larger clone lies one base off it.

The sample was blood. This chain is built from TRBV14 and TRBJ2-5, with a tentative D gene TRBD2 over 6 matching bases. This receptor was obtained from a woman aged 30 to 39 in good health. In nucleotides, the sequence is TGTGCCAGCAGCCAAGAATTAGAAGGTAGCGGAGAGACCCAGTACTTC. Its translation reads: CASSQELEGSGETQYF.